The 29 T cell receptor beta chains below were found in one sample sequenced in a study of T cell repertoires in cytomegalovirus infection (dated by TCRdb to the late 2010s). Sequencing was performed on an Illumina HiSeq 1500. TCRdb handled the public reads itself, with Q25 trimming in fastp and clone calling in MiXCR, and kept productive beta chains. Records with the same CDR3 protein are collapsed into one entry carrying the most frequent genes and DNA. For this sample there are around 130,000 distinct CDR3 sequences; approximately 8.8% appear just once. Of the sample, 9.5% to 13% falls within the top ten clones. Source material: PBMCs. The origin of the receptors is a human donor in good health (CMV status not recorded). Some clones in this sample may be carry-over from other donors' samples.

In its sample, this clonotype was seen a few times. The rearrangement links TRBV4-1 to TRBJ2-1, with 7 bases identical to TRBD2. The CDR3 covers 14 residues. Trimming at V came to 0 bases and at J to 6 bases, leaving 2 bases not matched to a gene. The V gene's germline CDR1 is MGHRA and CDR2 YSYEKL. The CDR3 coding sequence is TGCGCCAGCAGCCAAGAACTAGCGCTCAATGAGCAGTTCTTC. It encodes CASSQELALNEQFF.

This clonotype was seen many times. V gene TRBV12-3 or TRBV12-4 combines with J gene TRBJ2-1, with TRBD1 as a possible D gene (7 bases). CDR3 length: 14 residues. Trimming pared 5 bases from V and 8 bases from J, leaving 16 bases between. CDR3 loop: CASSIRRGTDEQFF. CDR3 DNA: TGTGCCAGCAGTATTAGGAGGGGGACAGATGAGCAGTTCTTC.

This clonotype was picked up many times. The chain uses TRBV9 and TRBJ2-1; D uncertain. CDR1 SGDLS and CDR2 YYNGEE come from the germline V gene. V shed 4 bases and J shed 0 bases, with 26 bases lying between them. CDR3 length: 20 residues. The CDR3 bases are TGTGCCAGCAGCACCATAAGTGTCACTGGGCTCCGGAGCTCCTACAATGAGCAGTTCTTC. This gives the protein CASSTISVTGLRSSYNEQFF.

Many counts were recorded for this clonotype. The chain uses TRBV7-2 and TRBJ1-6; 7 nucleotides match TRBD1. With V trimmed by 2 bases and J by 7 bases, 5 bases remained unmatched. CDR3 length: 15 residues. Germline CDR1 is SGHTA and CDR2 is FQGNSA. The CDR3 region is CASSLTGAGNSPLHF. The CDR3 region has the DNA TGTGCCAGCAGCTTAACAGGGGCCGGCAATTCACCCCTCCACTTT.

This clonotype was detected many times. The V and J genes are TRBV27 and TRBJ2-2; D remains unclear. V gave up 3 bases and J gave up 7 bases, with 6 bases separating them. Germline V gene data show CDR1 as MNHEY and CDR2 as SMNVEV (reference sequence). The CDR3 totals 12 residues. CDR3: CASSLNYGELFF. CDR3 DNA sequence: TGTGCCAGCAGTTTGAACTACGGGGAGCTGTTTTTT.

In this sample, this clonotype turned up many times. The chain has TRBV19 and TRBJ2-2; perhaps D is TRBD1 or TRBD2 (6 bases each). Germline values: CDR1 LNHDA, CDR2 SQIVND (reference sequence). This CDR3 has 14 amino acids. V lost 3 bases, J lost 5 bases, and 10 bases lay in between. The CDR3: CASSIRGPTGELFF. The CDR3 coding sequence is TGTGCCAGTAGTATTCGGGGGCCAACCGGGGAGCTGTTTTTT.

This clonotype was recorded at least ten times. J is TRBJ2-3 and V is TRBV5-5; D not certain. CDR3 length: 14 amino acids. The germline CDR1 and CDR2 sequences are SGHKS and YYEKEE (reference sequence). V was shortened by 4 bases and J by 3 bases, with 12 bases between the two germline ends. In DNA, the CDR3 is TGTGCCAGCAGCCTCCAACAACGGACAGATACGCAGTATTTT. Its translation is CASSLQQRTDTQYF. Full variable domain (remainder filled in from reference TRBV5-5 and TRBJ2-3): DAGVTQSPTHLIKTRGQQVTLRCSPISGHKSVSWYQQVLGQGPQFIFQYYEKEERGRGNFPDRFSARQFPNYSSELNVNALLLGDSALYLCASSLQQRTDTQYFGPGTRLTVL.

The chain is built from TRBV20-1 and TRBJ2-5; 8 bases fit TRBD2. The CDR3 is 12 residues long. The junction had 4 bases not matched to a gene; V was cut back by 6 bases and J by 4 bases. Germline lookup yields CDR1 DFQATT and CDR2 SNEGSKA (reference sequence). CDR3 sequence: CSARTSPETQYF. In DNA, the CDR3 is TGCAGTGCCAGGACTAGCCCAGAGACCCAGTACTTC.

Notes on this clonotype: This may stem from a read error, because a much larger clone lies one nucleotide away. The chain has TRBV20-1 and TRBJ2-4, with D perhaps matching TRBD1 (5 bases). Trimming stripped 5 bases from V and 0 bases from J, with 14 bases between. The germline gives CDR1 DFQATT, CDR2 SNEGSKA (reference sequence). The CDR3 is made up of 15 amino acids. The CDR3 sequence is CSAEPKGVAKNIQYF. CDR3 nucleotide sequence: TGCAGTGCTGAGCCGAAAGGGGTAGCCAAAAACATTCAGTACTTC.

Of note for this clonotype: A much larger clone sits a single nucleotide away, making a read error possible. The J gene is TRBJ1-3, the V gene TRBV12-3 or TRBV12-4; no definite D call. This CDR3 spans 14 amino acids. CDR3 loop: CTSTAWSSGNTIYF. The CDR3 DNA reads TGTACCAGCACCGCTTGGAGCTCTGGAAACACCATATATTTT.

This clonotype was detected ten times or more. The gene calls are TRBV5-1 and TRBJ1-1, with D possibly matching TRBD1 (6 bases). V was pared by 4 bases and J by 3 bases, with 13 bases between. CDR1 and CDR2 from the germline V gene are SGHRS and YFSETQ. CDR3 length: 14 amino acids. The CDR3 DNA follows: TGCGCCAGCAGCAAAACACAGGGATACACTGAAGCTTTCTTT. It encodes CASSKTQGYTEAFF.

This clonotype was detected ten times or more. This rearrangement joins TRBV28 to TRBJ1-6; 9 bases are a match to TRBD1. J gave up 13 bases and V 6 bases, and 13 bases lay outside the gene matches. The CDR3 is made up of 15 amino acids. Per the germline V gene, CDR1 is MDHEN and CDR2 is SYDVKM. The CDR3 nucleotides are TGTGCCAGCAGCGACGACAGGGGGGGGAGAAAGCCCCTCCACTTT. Amino acid sequence: CASSDDRGGRKPLHF.

This clonotype has just a few counts. The chain recombines TRBV7-9 with TRBJ2-7; TRBD1 might be the D (6 bases). CDR1 and CDR2 from the germline V gene are SEHNR and FQNEAQ (reference sequence). Trimming stripped 2 bases from V and 2 bases from J, with 10 bases between. This CDR3 contains 14 residues. In DNA, the CDR3 is TGTGCCAGCAGCTTAAGTGCAGGGGCCTACGAGCAGTACTTC. Translated: CASSLSAGAYEQYF.

This clonotype was found many times. This chain links TRBV7-3 with TRBJ2-2, with 7 bases matching TRBD2. Germline CDR1 SGHTA, CDR2 FQGTGA. Trimming took 4 bases from V and 2 from J; bases not matched to a gene: 4. The CDR3 runs to 15 residues. CDR3 protein: CASSYGGENTGELFF. The CDR3 nucleotides are TGTGCCAGCAGCTATGGGGGGGAAAACACCGGGGAGCTGTTTTTT.

In its sample, this clonotype was seen a few times. The CDR3 coding sequence is TGTGCCAGCAGCCGACCGGGACTAGCCAACAATGAGCAGTTCTTC. It translates to CASSRPGLANNEQFF. The chain employs TRBV3-1 and TRBJ2-1, with 9 bases that match TRBD2. The V gene's germline CDR1 is LGHDT and CDR2 YNNKEL (reference sequence). CDR3 length: 15 residues. The V segment lost 4 bases and the J segment 5 bases; nucleotides outside the gene matches: 6.

This clonotype came up many times. The chain links TRBV10-3 to TRBJ2-5; the D call may be TRBD1 or TRBD2 (5 bases each). V lost 8 bases to trimming and J lost 5 bases, with 12 bases between them. Per the germline V gene, CDR1 is ENHRY and CDR2 is SYGVKD. The CDR3 runs 12 residues. CDR3: CAIRGWGETQYF. The CDR3 DNA reads TGTGCCATCCGGGGCTGGGGGGAGACCCAGTACTTC.

This clonotype was detected many times. The chain recombines TRBV28 with TRBJ2-7; weak D call: TRBD2 (5 bases). Germline V gene sequence: CDR1 MDHEN, CDR2 SYDVKM. The V end was cut by 3 bases, the J end by 3 bases, with 9 bases between. This CDR3 contains 13 residues. The CDR3 region is CASSFLGGYEQYF. The CDR3 DNA reads as TGTGCCAGCAGTTTCCTAGGAGGCTACGAGCAGTACTTC.

This clonotype was found many times. The V call is TRBV28, the J call TRBJ2-1, with D possibly being TRBD1 (6 bases). The CDR3 length is 14 residues. Per germline, CDR1 MDHEN and CDR2 SYDVKM. V was pared by 10 bases and J by 6 bases, with 19 bases between. The CDR3 region has the DNA TGTGCCACTCAGGGGATTAGGGTTACCAATGAGCAGTTCTTC. It codes for CATQGIRVTNEQFF.

This clonotype was seen ten or more times. The chain has TRBV5-4 and TRBJ2-2, with D perhaps matching TRBD1 (5 bases). Germline assignment: CDR1 SGHNT and CDR2 YYREEE (reference sequence). Trimming removed 4 bases at V and 5 bases at J, with 15 bases between. CDR3 size: 15 residues. CDR3 sequence: CASSMDISRTGELFF. In DNA form, the CDR3 reads TGTGCCAGCAGCATGGACATATCTCGGACCGGGGAGCTGTTTTTT.

This clonotype has only a few counts. The CDR3 reads CASSPGEKLFF. The CDR3 bases are TGTGCCAGCAGCCCAGGGGAAAAACTGTTTTTT. V is TRBV7-9 and J is TRBJ1-4, with a possible D match to TRBD1 (5 bases). V was trimmed by 5 bases and J by 8 bases, leaving 6 bases between them. Germline V lookup: CDR1 SEHNR, CDR2 FQNEAQ (reference sequence). This CDR3 comprises 11 residues.

Worth noting for this clonotype: This sequence may be a read error, since a much larger clone differs from it by one base. The chain couples TRBV15 to TRBJ1-1, with 8 bases aligning to TRBD1. Germline V lookup: CDR1 LNHNV, CDR2 YYDKDF (reference sequence). This CDR3 has 16 amino acids. The CDR3 bases are TGTGCCGCCAGCAGAGACAAGGGAAACAGGGGGACTGAAGCTTTCTTT. Its translation is CAASRDKGNRGTEAFF.

This clonotype has a count of ten or more. The V call is TRBV4-1, the J call TRBJ2-5; D is possibly TRBD1 (5 bases). Germline V gene lookup returns CDR1 MGHRA and CDR2 YSYEKL. The CDR3 is 15 amino acids. Trimming stripped 2 bases from V and 6 bases from J, with 16 bases between. The CDR3 region has the DNA TGCGCCAGCAGCCAAAACGCAGGGATTGGGAAGACCCAGTACTTC. Translation: CASSQNAGIGKTQYF.

This clonotype was detected ten times or more. The rearrangement links TRBV28 to TRBJ1-2; D is uncertain. The ends were cut back, 6 bases at V and 5 bases at J, with 10 bases in the middle. The germline V gene has CDR1 MDHEN and CDR2 SYDVKM. This CDR3 is built from 12 residues. CDR3 region: CASRQELYGYTF. DNA for the CDR3: TGTGCCAGCAGGCAGGAGCTTTATGGCTACACCTTC.

This clonotype was counted ten times or more. CDR3 sequence (DNA): TGTGCCAGCAGTTATTCGGCAGGTTTTAATTCACCCCTCCACTTT. Its translation is CASSYSAGFNSPLHF. V is TRBV28 and J is TRBJ1-6; D unresolved. The CDR3 is 15 amino acids. In germline, CDR1 is MDHEN, CDR2 SYDVKM. The V end was cut by 4 bases, the J end by 6 bases, with 13 bases between.

The chain is built from TRBV20-1 and TRBJ1-5; D call uncertain. The V end lost 5 bases, the J end lost 0 bases, and 8 bases lay between the germline ends. The CDR3 contains 13 residues. The germline CDR1 and CDR2 sequences are DFQATT and SNEGSKA (reference sequence). The CDR3 DNA reads as TGCAGTGCTTCCGTGGATAGCAATCAGCCCCAGCATTTT. Protein product: CSASVDSNQPQHF.

Many counts were recorded for this clonotype. This rearrangement joins TRBV7-2 to TRBJ2-3; 9 bases are shared with TRBD2. The germline CDR1 and CDR2 sequences are SGHTA and FQGNSA. The CDR3 is made up of 16 amino acids. Trimming took 3 bases from V and 1 from J; bases not matched to a gene: 5. The CDR3 coding sequence is TGTGCCAGCAGCTTTATAAAGCGGGGGGGCACAGATACGCAGTATTTT. It is translated as CASSFIKRGGTDTQYF. Together with reference TRBV7-2 and TRBJ2-3, the CDR3 gives the full variable domain: GAGVSQSPSNKVTEKGKDVELRCDPISGHTALYWYRQSLGQGLEFLIYFQGNSAPDKSGLPSDRFSAERTGGSVSTLTIQRTQQEDSAVYLCASSFIKRGGTDTQYFGPGTRLTVL.

This clonotype occurred many times. The chain employs TRBV18 and TRBJ1-1, with D unclear. The V gene lost 2 bases and the J gene lost 0 bases, with 7 bases spanning the gap. CDR3 length: 14 residues. The germline V gene encodes CDR1 KGHSH and CDR2 LQKENI. The CDR3 bases are TGTGCCAGCTCACCAGGATCAGTGAACACTGAAGCTTTCTTT. Protein sequence: CASSPGSVNTEAFF.

CDR3 sequence (DNA): TGCAGTGCTAGGTTACTAGCGGGGAGGCAAGAGACCCAGTACTTC. Encoded protein: CSARLLAGRQETQYF. The chain joins TRBV20-1 to TRBJ2-5; 10 bases map to TRBD2. Trimming cost V 3 bases and J 2 bases; bases outside gene matches: 6. The CDR3 consists of 15 residues. Germline V gives CDR1 DFQATT, CDR2 SNEGSKA (reference sequence).

This clonotype was picked up many times. As DNA, the CDR3 is TGTGCCAGCAGCTTAGATCTACAGGGCCTTCACAATGAGCAGTTCTTC. Its protein is CASSLDLQGLHNEQFF. The chain is built from TRBV7-9 and TRBJ2-1; D possibly corresponds to TRBD1 (6 bases). With 1 base removed from V and 5 bases from J, the gap between germline ends came to 15 bases. The CDR3 contains 16 residues. Per the germline V gene, CDR1 is SEHNR and CDR2 is FQNEAQ (reference sequence).